One and the same sample provided the 5 T cell receptor beta chains below, sequenced in a study of blood T cell repertoires in COVID-19. Method: immunoSEQ multiplex PCR; TCRdb's copy keeps in-frame clones and lacks some. Of roughly 250,000 clones listed, roughly four fifths are singletons. Sequencing was done on a sample of peripheral blood. All receptors derive from a woman in her fifties or sixties with active or convalescent COVID-19.

The V gene is TRBV4-3, the J gene TRBJ2-3; perhaps TRBD2 as D (5 bases). CDR3 length equals 15 residues. CDR1 is LGHNA, CDR2 YSLEER, per germline. Trimming removed 1 base from V and 6 bases from J, with 14 bases in between. The CDR3 DNA sequence: TGCGCCAGCAGCCAAGCACTAGGCGTTGGGGATACGCAGTATTTT. This encodes CASSQALGVGDTQYF.

CDR3 protein: CASSIDGPVSNQPQHF. The CDR3, as DNA: TGTGCCAGTAGTATAGATGGTCCAGTTAGCAATCAGCCCCAGCATTTT. The rearrangement uses TRBV19 and TRBJ1-5, with unresolved D. CDR1 is LNHDA and CDR2 is SQIVND in the germline V gene (reference sequence). CDR3 length equals 16 residues. Trimming took 0 bases from V and 0 from J, leaving 9 bases between them.

This clone occurred a few times. This chain connects TRBV5-4 to TRBJ2-3, with a weak D call TRBD2 (7 bases). V was clipped by 9 bases and J by 6 bases, with 38 bases between them. The germline V gene encodes CDR1 SGHNT and CDR2 YYREEE (reference sequence). CDR3 length: 20 amino acids. CDR3 loop: CAIQRPAAAPGRGPGDTQYF. CDR3 sequence (DNA): TGTGCCATACAGCGACCAGCAGCGGCCCCGGGGCGGGGGCCGGGGGATACGCAGTATTTT.

This clone has just a few counts. The V and J genes are TRBV7-3 and TRBJ1-2; 9 bases fit TRBD1. Germline CDR1 and CDR2: SGHTA and FQGTGA. The CDR3 runs 13 residues. The V and J ends lost 5 bases and 7 bases, in that order; junction bases with no gene match: 5. The CDR3 DNA is TGTGCCAGCAGCCTCACAGGGGGCCGTGGCTACACCTTC. Residues: CASSLTGGRGYTF.

The rearrangement uses TRBV5-1 and TRBJ2-1; 7 bases match TRBD2. Per germline, CDR1 SGHRS and CDR2 YFSETQ. V was clipped by 0 bases and J by 4 bases; unmatched bases: 10. The length of the CDR3 is 17 residues. Here the CDR3 reads CASSLAMTAGRYNEQFF. The CDR3 DNA reads as TGCGCCAGCAGCTTGGCAATGACAGCGGGGCGGTACAATGAGCAGTTCTTC.